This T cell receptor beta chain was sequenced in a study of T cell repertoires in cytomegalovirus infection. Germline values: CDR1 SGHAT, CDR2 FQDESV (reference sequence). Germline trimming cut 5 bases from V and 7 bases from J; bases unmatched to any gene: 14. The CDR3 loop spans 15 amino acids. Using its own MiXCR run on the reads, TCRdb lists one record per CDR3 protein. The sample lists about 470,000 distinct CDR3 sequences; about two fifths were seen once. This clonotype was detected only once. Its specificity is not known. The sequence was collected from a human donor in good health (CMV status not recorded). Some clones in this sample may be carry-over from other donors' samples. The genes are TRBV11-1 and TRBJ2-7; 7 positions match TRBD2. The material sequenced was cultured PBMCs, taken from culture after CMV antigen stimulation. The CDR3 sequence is CASSPSGGGGWEQYF. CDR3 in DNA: TGTGCCAGCAGCCCCAGTGGTGGCGGGGGTTGGGAGCAGTACTTC.